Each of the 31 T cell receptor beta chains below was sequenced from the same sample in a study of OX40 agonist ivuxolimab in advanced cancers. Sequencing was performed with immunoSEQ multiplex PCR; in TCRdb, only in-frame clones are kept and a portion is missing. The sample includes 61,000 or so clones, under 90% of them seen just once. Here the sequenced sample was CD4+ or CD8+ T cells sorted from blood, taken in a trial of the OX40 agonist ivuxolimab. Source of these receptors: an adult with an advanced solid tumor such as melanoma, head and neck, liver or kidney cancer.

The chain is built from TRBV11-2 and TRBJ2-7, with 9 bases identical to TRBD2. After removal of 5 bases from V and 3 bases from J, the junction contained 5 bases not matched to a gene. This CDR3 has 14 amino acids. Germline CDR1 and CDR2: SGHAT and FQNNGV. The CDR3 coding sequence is TGTGCCAGCAGCCGGGGACTAGCCAACTACGAGCAGTACTTC. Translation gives CASSRGLANYEQYF.

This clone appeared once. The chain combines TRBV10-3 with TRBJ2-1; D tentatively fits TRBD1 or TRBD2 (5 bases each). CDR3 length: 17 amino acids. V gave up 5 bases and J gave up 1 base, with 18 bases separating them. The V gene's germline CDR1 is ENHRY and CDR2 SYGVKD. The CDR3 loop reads CAISRHMGPASYNEQFF. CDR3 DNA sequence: TGTGCCATCAGTCGCCATATGGGACCCGCTTCCTACAATGAGCAGTTCTTC.

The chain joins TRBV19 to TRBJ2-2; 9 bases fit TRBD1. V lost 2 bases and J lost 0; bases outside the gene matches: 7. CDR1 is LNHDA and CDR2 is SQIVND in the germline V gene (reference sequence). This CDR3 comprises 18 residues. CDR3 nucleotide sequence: TGTGCCAGTAGTATAATCTCGACAGGGGGTCCGAACACCGGGGAGCTGTTTTTT. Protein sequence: CASSIISTGGPNTGELFF.

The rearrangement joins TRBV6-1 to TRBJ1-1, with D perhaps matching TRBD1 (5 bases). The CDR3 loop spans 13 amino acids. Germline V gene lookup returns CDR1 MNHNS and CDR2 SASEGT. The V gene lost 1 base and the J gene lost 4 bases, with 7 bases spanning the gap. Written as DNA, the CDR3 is TGTGCCAGCAGTGAAGTCGGGGGCACTGAAGCTTTCTTT. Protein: CASSEVGGTEAFF.

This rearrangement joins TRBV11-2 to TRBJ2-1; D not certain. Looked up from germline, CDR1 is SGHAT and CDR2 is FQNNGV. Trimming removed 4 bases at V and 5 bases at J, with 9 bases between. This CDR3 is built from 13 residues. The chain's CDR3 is CASSSSRNNEQFF. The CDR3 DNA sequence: TGTGCCAGCAGCTCCTCTAGAAACAATGAGCAGTTCTTC. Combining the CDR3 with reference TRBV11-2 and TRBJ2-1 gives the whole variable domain EAGVAQSPRYKIIEKRQSVAFWCNPISGHATLYWYQQILGQGPKLLIQFQNNGVVDDSQLPKDRFSAERLKGVDSTLKIQPAKLEDSAVYLCASSSSRNNEQFFGPGTRLTVL.

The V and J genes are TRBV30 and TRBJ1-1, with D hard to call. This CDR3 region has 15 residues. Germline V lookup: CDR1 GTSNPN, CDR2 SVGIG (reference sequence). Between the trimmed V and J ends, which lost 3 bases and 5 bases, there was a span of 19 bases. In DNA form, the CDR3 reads TGTGCCTGGAGCTTCCCGGGAGGGCTGGTAACTGAAGCTTTCTTT. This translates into CAWSFPGGLVTEAFF.

Here the CDR3 reads CSVETPSGDTQYF. CDR3 coding DNA: TGCAGCGTTGAAACTCCTAGCGGAGATACGCAGTATTTT. The chain has TRBV29-1 and TRBJ2-3, with TRBD2 matching 7 bases. V gave up 2 bases and J gave up 5 bases; unmatched junction bases: 4. CDR1 and CDR2 (germline): SQVTM, ANQGSEA. There are 13 residues in the CDR3.

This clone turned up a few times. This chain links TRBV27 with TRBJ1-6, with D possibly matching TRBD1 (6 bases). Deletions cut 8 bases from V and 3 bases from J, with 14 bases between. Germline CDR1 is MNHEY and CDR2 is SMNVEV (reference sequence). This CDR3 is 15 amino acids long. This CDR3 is CASPRRGNYNSPLHF. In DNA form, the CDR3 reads TGTGCCAGCCCTCGGAGGGGGAACTATAATTCACCCCTCCACTTT.

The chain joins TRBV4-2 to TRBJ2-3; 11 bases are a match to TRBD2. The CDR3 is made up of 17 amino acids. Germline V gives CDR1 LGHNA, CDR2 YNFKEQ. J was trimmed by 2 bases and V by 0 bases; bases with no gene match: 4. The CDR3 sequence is CASSQDLLAGDTDTQYF. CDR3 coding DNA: TGTGCCAGCAGCCAAGACCTACTAGCGGGGGACACAGATACGCAGTATTTT.

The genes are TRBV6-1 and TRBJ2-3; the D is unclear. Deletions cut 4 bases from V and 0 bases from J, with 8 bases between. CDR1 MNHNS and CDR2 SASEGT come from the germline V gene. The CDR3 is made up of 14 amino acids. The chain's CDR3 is CASSVTTSTDTQYF. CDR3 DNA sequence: TGTGCCAGCAGTGTTACGACTAGCACAGATACGCAGTATTTT.

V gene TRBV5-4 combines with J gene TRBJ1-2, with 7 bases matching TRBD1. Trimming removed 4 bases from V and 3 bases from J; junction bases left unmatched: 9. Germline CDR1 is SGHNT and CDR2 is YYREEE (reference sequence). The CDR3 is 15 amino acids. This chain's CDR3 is CASSPGGQGDYGYTF. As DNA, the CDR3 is TGTGCCAGCAGCCCAGGTGGGCAGGGGGACTATGGCTACACCTTC.

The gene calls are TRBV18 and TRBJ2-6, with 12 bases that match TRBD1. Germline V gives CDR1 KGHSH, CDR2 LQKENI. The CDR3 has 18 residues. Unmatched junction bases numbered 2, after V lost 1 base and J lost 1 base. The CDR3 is CASSPRGQGASGANVLTF. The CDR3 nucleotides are TGTGCCAGCTCACCACGGGGACAGGGGGCGTCTGGGGCCAACGTCCTGACTTTC.

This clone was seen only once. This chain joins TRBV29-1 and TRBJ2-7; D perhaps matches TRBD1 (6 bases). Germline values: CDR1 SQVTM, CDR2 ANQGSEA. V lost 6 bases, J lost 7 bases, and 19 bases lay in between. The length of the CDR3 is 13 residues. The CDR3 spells CSVSGTWVLEQYF. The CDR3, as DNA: TGCAGCGTGTCCGGGACATGGGTTTTAGAGCAGTACTTC.

Here the CDR3 reads CATALTVNEKLFF. The CDR3 DNA sequence: TGTGCCACAGCTCTGACAGTAAATGAAAAACTGTTTTTT. The V gene is TRBV7-2, the J gene TRBJ1-4; a weak D match, TRBD1 (5 bases). V was cut by 10 bases and J by 5 bases, with 14 bases left in between. This CDR3 comprises 13 residues. Germline V gene sequence: CDR1 SGHTA, CDR2 FQGNSA.

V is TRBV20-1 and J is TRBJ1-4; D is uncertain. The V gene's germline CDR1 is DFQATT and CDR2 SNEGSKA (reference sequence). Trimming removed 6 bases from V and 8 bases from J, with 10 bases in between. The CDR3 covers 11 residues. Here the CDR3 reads CSARMGEKLFF. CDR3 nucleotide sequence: TGCAGTGCCAGGATGGGGGAAAAACTGTTTTTT.

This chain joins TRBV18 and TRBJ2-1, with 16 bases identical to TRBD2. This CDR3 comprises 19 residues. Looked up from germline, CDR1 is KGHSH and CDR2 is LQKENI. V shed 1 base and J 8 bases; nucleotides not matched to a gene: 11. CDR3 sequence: CASSPLGTSGRALWDEQFF. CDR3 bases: TGTGCCAGCTCACCACTCGGGACTAGCGGGAGGGCGCTATGGGATGAGCAGTTCTTC.

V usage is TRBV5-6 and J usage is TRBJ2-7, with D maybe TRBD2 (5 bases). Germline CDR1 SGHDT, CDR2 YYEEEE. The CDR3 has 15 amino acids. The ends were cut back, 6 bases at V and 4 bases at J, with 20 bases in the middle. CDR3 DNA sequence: TGTGCCAGCACCCCTCCCGGAGGCAGTAATTACGAGCAGTACTTC. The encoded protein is CASTPPGGSNYEQYF.

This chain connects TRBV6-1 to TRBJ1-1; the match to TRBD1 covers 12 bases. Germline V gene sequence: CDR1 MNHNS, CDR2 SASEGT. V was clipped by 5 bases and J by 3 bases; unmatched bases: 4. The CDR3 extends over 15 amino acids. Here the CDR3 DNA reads TGTGCCAGCAGTCCCGGGACAGGGGGCCACACTGAAGCTTTCTTT. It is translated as CASSPGTGGHTEAFF.

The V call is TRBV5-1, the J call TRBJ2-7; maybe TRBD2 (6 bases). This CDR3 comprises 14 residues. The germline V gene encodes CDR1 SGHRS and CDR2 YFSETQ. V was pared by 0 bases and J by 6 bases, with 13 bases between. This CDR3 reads CASSLGGDLPEQYF. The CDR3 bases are TGCGCCAGCAGCTTGGGGGGGGATCTACCCGAGCAGTACTTC.

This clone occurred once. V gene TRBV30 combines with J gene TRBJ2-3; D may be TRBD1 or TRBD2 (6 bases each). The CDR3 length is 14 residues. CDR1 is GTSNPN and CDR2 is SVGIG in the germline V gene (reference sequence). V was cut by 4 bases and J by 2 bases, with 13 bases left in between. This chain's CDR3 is CAWKRGAATDTQYF. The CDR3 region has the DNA TGTGCCTGGAAAAGGGGGGCCGCCACAGATACGCAGTATTTT.

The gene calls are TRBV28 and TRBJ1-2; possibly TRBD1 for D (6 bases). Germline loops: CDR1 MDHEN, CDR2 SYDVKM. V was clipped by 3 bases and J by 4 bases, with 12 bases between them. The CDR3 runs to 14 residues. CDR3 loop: CASSFMQGLYGYTF. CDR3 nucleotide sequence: TGTGCCAGCAGTTTCATGCAGGGGCTCTATGGCTACACCTTC.

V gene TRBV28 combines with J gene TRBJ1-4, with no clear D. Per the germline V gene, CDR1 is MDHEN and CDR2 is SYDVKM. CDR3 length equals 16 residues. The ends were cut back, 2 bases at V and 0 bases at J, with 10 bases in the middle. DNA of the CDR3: TGTGCCAGCAGTTTAAGGGCACCCGCAACTAATGAAAAACTGTTTTTT. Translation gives CASSLRAPATNEKLFF.

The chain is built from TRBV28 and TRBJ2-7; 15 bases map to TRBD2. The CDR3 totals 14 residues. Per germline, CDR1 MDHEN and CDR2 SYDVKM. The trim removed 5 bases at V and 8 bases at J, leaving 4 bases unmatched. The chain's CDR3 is CASSVGLAGGKQYF. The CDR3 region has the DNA TGTGCCAGCAGTGTTGGACTAGCGGGGGGGAAGCAGTACTTC.

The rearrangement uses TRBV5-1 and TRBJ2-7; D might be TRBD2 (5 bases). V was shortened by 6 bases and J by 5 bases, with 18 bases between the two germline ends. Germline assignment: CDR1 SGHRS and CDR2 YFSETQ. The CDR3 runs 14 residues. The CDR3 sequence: CASNAGVSLDEQYF. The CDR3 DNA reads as TGCGCCAGCAACGCCGGGGTTTCGTTGGACGAGCAGTACTTC.

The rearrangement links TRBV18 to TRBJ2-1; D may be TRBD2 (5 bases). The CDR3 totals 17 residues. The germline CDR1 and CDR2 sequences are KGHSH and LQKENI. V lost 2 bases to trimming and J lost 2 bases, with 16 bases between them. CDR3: CASSPSSATLAYNEQFF. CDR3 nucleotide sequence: TGTGCCAGCTCACCAAGTAGCGCCACTCTTGCCTACAATGAGCAGTTCTTC.

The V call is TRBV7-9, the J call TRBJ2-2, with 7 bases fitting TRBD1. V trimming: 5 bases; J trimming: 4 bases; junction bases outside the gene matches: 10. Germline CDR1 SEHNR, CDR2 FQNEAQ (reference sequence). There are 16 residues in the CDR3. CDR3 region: CASSRPETGLTGELFF. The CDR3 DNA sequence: TGTGCCAGCAGCCGACCTGAGACAGGGCTCACCGGGGAGCTGTTTTTT.

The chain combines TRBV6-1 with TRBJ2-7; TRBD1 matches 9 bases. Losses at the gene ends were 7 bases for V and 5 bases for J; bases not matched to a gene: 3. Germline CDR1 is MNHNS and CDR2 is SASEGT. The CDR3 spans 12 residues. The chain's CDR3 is CASMGQGDEQYF. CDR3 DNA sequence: TGTGCCAGCATGGGACAGGGTGACGAGCAGTACTTC.

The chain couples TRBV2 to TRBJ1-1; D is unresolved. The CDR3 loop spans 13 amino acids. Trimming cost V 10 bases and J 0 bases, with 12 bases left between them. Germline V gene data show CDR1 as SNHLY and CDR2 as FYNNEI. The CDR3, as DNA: TGTGCCACCAAGGCAGACATGAACACTGAAGCTTTCTTT. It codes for CATKADMNTEAFF.

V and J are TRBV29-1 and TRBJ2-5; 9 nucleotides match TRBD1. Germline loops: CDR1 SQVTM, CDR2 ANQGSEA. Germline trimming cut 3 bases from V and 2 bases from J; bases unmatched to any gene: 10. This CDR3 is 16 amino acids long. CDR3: CSVEDIGQGTQETQYF. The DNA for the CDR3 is TGCAGCGTTGAGGACATCGGACAGGGGACACAAGAGACCCAGTACTTC.

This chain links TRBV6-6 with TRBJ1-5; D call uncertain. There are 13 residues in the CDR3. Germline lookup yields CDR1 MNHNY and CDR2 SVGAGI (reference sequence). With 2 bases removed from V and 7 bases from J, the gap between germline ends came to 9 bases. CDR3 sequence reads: CASSYPPDQPQHF. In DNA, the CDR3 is TGTGCCAGCAGTTACCCCCCCGACCAGCCCCAGCATTTT.

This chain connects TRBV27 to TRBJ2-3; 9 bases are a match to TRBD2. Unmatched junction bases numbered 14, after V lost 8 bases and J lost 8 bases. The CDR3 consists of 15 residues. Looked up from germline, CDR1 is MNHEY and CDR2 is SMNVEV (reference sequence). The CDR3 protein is CASRSAGGDGVTQYF. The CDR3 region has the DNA TGTGCCAGCCGTTCGGCGGGAGGGGATGGGGTTACGCAGTATTTT.